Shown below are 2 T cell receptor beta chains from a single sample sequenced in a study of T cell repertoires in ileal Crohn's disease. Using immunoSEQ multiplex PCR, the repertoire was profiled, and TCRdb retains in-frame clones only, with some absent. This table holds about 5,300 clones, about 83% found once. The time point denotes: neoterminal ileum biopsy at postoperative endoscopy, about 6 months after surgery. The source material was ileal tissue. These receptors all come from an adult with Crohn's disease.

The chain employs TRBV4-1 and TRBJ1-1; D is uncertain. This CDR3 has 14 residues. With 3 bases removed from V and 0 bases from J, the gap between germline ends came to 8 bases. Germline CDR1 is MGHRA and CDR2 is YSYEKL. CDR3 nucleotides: TGCGCCAGCAGCCACCCGGACCTGAACACTGAAGCTTTCTTT. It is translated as CASSHPDLNTEAFF.

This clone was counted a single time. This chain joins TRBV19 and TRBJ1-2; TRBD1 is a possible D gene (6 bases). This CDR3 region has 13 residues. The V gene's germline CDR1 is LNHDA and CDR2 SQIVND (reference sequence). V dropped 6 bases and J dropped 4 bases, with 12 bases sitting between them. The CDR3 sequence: CASRSTGSYGYTF. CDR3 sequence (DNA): TGTGCCAGTAGATCGACAGGTAGCTATGGCTACACCTTC.